This T cell receptor beta chain derives from a study of OX40 agonist ivuxolimab in advanced cancers. About the full investigation: Ivuxolimab was an agonistic, fully human IgG2 monoclonal antibody directed against OX40 (CD134), a costimulatory receptor. Intravenous ivuxolimab was administered to patients every 2 weeks at six dose levels: 0.01, 0.1, 0.3, 1.5, 3 and 10 mg/kg. Of the approximately 50 dose-escalation patients, hepatocellular carcinoma was present in roughly 19, melanoma in around 15, renal cell carcinoma in 9 and head and neck cancer in 9. In the dose-escalation cohort, around four fifths of patients were male, and the mean age was roughly 60 years with a range of roughly 23 to 79. Prior anti-PD-1, anti-PD-L1 or anti-CTLA-4 therapy was permitted, and checkpoint inhibitors had been received by less than 45% of dose-escalation patients. Partial responses occurred in three dose-escalation patients, of whom one had hepatocellular carcinoma and two had cutaneous melanoma. The point of sequencing TCRbeta in the periphery was to test whether ivuxolimab changed TCR sequence diversity and drove clonal T-cell expansion. The paper describes the monotherapy dose-escalation part (N ≈ 51 patients) of the phase I trial of ivuxolimab. Study-wide conclusions, independent of this receptor: At doses of 0.1 to 3.0 mg/kg, clonal expansion of both CD4+ and CD8+ T cells in blood was seen between baseline and week 6. Partial responders in the 0.1-3.0 mg/kg groups had among the lowest normalized peripheral clonal expansion, especially among CD8+ T cells. Which antigens the clonally expanded peripheral T cells were specific for was not determined. Low levels of normalized T-cell clonal expansion were also seen in some patients who did not respond. After ivuxolimab, expanded clones were on average more numerous among CD8+ T cells than among CD4+ T cells.

Patients with autoimmune disease history or receiving systemic immunosuppression were excluded from the trial. In every dose cohort, peripheral blood was drawn for TCR sequencing at baseline, cycle 4 day 1, and cycle 7 day 1. Samples were obtained from an open-label, multicenter, first-in-human phase I dose-escalation trial of ivuxolimab. Adults with locally advanced or metastatic melanoma, renal cell carcinoma, hepatocellular carcinoma or head and neck squamous cell carcinoma were enrolled in the trial. Before TCR sequencing, CD4+ and CD8+ T cells were separately sorted from peripheral blood. Measured from the cysteine to the phenylalanine, the CDR3 is 17 residues long. Only the CDR3 part of the read is kept: 51 bases, read in frame from the first base. After removal of 5 bases from V and 1 base from J, the junction retains 5 bases not matched to a gene. Via the germline V gene (reference sequence), CDR1 is SGHKS and CDR2 YYEKEE.

For sequencing of the TCRbeta CDR3 region, genomic DNA was extracted from the sorted cells. The immunoSEQ Assay was used for sequencing of TCRbeta CDR3 regions. TCRdb took over this immuneACCESS table, retaining in-frame rearrangements with V and J assigned. Such tables are incomplete; in checked studies, under half of the missing clones stem from an unresolved V gene, and the remainder is unexplained. The sample table lists 30,000 to 35,000 clones, 84% of them with a count of one. The ten most abundant clones make up approximately 12% of the sample. About this clone: Its antigen is not yet known. No clone much larger than this one lies a single base away; base qualities are absent.

The specimen was CD4+ or CD8+ T cells sorted from blood, collected in a trial of the OX40 agonist ivuxolimab. The chain joins TRBV5-5 to TRBJ2-3; a stretch of 15 junction bases matches TRBD2. The TCR sequence derives from an adult with an advanced solid tumor such as melanoma, head and neck, liver or kidney cancer. The CDR3 protein sequence reads: CASRLGTSGGRTDTQYF. The DNA reads TGTGCCAGCAGGTTAGGGACTAGCGGGGGGCGCACAGATACGCAGTATTTT.